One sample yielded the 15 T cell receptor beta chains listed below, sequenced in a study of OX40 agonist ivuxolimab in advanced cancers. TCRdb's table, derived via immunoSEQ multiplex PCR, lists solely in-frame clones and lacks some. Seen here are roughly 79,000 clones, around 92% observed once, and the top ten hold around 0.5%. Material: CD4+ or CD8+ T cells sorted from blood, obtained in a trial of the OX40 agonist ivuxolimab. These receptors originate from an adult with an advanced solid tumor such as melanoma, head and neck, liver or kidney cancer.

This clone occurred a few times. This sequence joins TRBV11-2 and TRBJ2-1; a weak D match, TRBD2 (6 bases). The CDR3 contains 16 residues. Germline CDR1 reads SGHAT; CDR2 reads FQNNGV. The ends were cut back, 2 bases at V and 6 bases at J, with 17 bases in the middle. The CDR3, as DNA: TGTGCCAGCAGCTTACGGGGGTCCGGGTCCCGCAATGAGCAGTTCTTC. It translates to CASSLRGSGSRNEQFF. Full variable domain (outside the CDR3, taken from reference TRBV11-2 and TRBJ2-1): EAGVAQSPRYKIIEKRQSVAFWCNPISGHATLYWYQQILGQGPKLLIQFQNNGVVDDSQLPKDRFSAERLKGVDSTLKIQPAKLEDSAVYLCASSLRGSGSRNEQFFGPGTRLTVL.

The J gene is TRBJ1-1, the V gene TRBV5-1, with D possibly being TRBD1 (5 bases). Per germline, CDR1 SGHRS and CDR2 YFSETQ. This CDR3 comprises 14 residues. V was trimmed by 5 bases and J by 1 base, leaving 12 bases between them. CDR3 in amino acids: CASRKGRENTEAFF. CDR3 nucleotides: TGCGCCAGCAGAAAGGGACGGGAGAACACTGAAGCTTTCTTT. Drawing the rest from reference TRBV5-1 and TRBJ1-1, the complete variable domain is KAGVTQTPRYLIKTRGQQVTLSCSPISGHRSVSWYQQTPGQGLQFLFEYFSETQRNKGNFPGRFSGRQFSNSRSEMNVSTLELGDSALYLCASRKGRENTEAFFGQGTRLTVV.

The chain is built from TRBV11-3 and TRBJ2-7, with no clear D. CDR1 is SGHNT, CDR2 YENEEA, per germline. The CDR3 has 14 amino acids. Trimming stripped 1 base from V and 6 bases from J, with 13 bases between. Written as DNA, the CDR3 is TGTGCCAGCAGCTTAGGCCGTGGTTCAGGCGAGCAGTACTTC. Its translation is CASSLGRGSGEQYF.

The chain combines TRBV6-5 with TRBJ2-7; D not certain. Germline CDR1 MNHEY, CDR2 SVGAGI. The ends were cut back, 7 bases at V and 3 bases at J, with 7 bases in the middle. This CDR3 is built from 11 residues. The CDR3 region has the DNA TGTGCCAGCACTATGGGCTACGAGCAGTACTTC. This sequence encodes CASTMGYEQYF.

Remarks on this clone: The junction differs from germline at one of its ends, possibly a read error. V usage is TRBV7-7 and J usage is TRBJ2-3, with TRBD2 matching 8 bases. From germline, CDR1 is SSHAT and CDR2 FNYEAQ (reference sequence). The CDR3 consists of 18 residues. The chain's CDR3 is CASSLTPVAGFLTDTQYF. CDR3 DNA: TGTGCTAGCAGCTTAACCCCTGTAGCGGGATTCTTGACAGATACGCAGTATTTT.

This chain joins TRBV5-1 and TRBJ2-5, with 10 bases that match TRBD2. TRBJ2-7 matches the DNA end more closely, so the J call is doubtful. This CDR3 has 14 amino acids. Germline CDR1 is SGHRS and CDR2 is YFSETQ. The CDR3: CASSPSGRMYEQYF. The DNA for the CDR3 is TGCGCCAGCAGCCCTAGCGGGAGAATGTACGAGCAGTACTTC.

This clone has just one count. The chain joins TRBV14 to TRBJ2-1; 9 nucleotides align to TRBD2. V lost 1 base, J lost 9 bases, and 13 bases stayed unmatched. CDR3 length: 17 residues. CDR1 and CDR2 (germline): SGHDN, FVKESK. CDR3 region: CASSQGAGLAGKGEQFF. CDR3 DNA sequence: TGTGCCAGCAGCCAAGGGGCAGGGCTAGCGGGAAAGGGTGAGCAGTTCTTC.

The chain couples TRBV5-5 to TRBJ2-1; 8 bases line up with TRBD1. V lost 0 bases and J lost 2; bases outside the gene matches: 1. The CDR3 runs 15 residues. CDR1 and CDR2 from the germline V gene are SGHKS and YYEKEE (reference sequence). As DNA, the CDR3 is TGTGCCAGCAGCTTGGAGGGACAGGCCTACAATGAGCAGTTCTTC. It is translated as CASSLEGQAYNEQFF.

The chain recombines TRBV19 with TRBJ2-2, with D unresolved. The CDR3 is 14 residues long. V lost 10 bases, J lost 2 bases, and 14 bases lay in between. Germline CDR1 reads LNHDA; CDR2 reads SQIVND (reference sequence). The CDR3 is CATSLVVNTGELFF. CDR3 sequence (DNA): TGTGCCACCTCACTTGTTGTTAACACCGGGGAGCTGTTTTTT.

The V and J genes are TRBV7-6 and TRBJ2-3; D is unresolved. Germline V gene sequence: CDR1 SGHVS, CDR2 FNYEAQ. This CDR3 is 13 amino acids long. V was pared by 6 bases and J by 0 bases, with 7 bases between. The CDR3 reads CASRPVSTDTQYF. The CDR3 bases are TGTGCCAGCAGACCCGTTAGCACAGATACGCAGTATTTT.

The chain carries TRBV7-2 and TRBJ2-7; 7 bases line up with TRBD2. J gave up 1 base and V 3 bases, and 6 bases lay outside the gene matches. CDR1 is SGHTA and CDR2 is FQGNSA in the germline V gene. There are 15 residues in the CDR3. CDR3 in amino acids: CASSLASGESYEQYF. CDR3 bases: TGTGCCAGCAGCTTGGCTAGCGGAGAATCCTACGAGCAGTACTTC.

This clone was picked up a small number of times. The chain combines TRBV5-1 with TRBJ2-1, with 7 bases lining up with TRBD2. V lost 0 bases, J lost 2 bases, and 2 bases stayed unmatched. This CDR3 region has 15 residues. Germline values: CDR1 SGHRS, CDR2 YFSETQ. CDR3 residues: CASSLGGSTYNEQFF. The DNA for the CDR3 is TGCGCCAGCAGCTTGGGCGGGAGTACCTACAATGAGCAGTTCTTC. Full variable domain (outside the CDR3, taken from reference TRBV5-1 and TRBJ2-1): KAGVTQTPRYLIKTRGQQVTLSCSPISGHRSVSWYQQTPGQGLQFLFEYFSETQRNKGNFPGRFSGRQFSNSRSEMNVSTLELGDSALYLCASSLGGSTYNEQFFGPGTRLTVL.

The CDR3 DNA sequence: TGTGCCAGCAGCCCTAACTATTCGGGACAGGTCGCTGAGGCGGCTGGAAACACCATATATTTT. As protein: CASSPNYSGQVAEAAGNTIYF. This chain connects TRBV7-8 to TRBJ1-3, with 8 bases aligning to TRBD1. This CDR3 region has 21 residues. Germline CDR1 reads SGHVS; CDR2 reads FQNEAQ. Losses at the gene ends were 5 bases for V and 2 bases for J; bases not matched to a gene: 23.

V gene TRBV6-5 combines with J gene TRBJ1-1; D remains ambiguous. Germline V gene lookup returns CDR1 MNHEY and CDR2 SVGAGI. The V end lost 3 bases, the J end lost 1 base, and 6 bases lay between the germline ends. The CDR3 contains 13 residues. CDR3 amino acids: CASSYGSNTEAFF. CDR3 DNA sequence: TGTGCCAGCAGTTATGGGTCGAACACTGAAGCTTTCTTT.

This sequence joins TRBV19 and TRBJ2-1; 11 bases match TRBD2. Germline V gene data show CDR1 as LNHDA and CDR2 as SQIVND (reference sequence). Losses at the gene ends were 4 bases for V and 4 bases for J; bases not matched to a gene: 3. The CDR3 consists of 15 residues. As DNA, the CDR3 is TGTGCCAGTAGTAGGGGGACTAGCGGTTACAATGAGCAGTTCTTC. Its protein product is CASSRGTSGYNEQFF.